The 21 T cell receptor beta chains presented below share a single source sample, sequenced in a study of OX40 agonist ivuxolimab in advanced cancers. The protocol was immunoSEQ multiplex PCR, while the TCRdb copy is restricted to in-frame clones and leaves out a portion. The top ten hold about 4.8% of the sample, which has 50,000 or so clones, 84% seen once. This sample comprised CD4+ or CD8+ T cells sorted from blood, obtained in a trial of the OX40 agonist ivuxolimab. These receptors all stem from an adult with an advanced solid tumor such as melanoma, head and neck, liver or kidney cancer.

The CDR3 nucleotides are TGTGCCAGCAGTGAAAGTGGACGGGGAAACACCATATATTTT. As protein: CASSESGRGNTIYF. This sequence joins TRBV6-1 and TRBJ1-3; D ambiguous. The CDR3 length is 14 residues. Germline CDR1 MNHNS, CDR2 SASEGT. The V and J ends lost 2 bases and 4 bases respectively, with 9 bases between them.

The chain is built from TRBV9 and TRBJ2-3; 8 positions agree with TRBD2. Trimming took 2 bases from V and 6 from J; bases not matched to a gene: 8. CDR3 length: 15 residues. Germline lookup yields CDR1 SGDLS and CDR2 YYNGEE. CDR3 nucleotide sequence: TGTGCCAGCAGCGTCGTGGGACTAGGCTCCGATACGCAGTATTTT. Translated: CASSVVGLGSDTQYF. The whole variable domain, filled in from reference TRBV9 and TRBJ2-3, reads DSGVTQTPKHLITATGQRVTLRCSPRSGDLSVYWYQQSLDQGLQFLIQYYNGEERAKGNILERFSAQQFPDLHSELNLSSLELGDSALYFCASSVVGLGSDTQYFGPGTRLTVL.

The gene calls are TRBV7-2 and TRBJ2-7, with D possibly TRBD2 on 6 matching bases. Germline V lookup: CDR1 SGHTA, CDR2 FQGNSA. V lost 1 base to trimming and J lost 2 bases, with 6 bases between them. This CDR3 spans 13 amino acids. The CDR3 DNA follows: TGTGCCAGCAGCTTAGTAGCGGCCTACGAGCAGTACTTC. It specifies CASSLVAAYEQYF.

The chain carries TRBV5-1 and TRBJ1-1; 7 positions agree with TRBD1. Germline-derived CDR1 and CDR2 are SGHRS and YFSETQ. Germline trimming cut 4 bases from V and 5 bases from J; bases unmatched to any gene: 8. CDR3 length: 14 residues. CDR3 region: CASSPQTGRTEAFF. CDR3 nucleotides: TGCGCCAGCAGCCCCCAGACAGGGCGAACTGAAGCTTTCTTT.

The DNA of the CDR3 is TGTGCCAGCAGCCAACCCCGTGGGCTAAATGAGCAGTTCTTC. This encodes CASSQPRGLNEQFF. The rearrangement joins TRBV5-4 to TRBJ2-1; D is undetermined. The CDR3 is 14 amino acids. Germline V gene sequence: CDR1 SGHNT, CDR2 YYREEE (reference sequence). V was shortened by 4 bases and J by 7 bases, with 15 bases between the two germline ends.

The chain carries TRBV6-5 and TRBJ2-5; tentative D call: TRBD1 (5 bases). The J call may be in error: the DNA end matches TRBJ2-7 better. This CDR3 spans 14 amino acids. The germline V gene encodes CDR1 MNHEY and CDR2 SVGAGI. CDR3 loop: CASSYGDSLYEQYF. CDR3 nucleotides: TGTGCCAGCAGTTATGGTGACAGTCTGTACGAGCAGTACTTC.

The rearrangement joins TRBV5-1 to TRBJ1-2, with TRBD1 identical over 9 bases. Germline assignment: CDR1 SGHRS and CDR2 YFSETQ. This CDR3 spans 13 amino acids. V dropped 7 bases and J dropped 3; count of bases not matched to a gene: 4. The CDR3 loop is CASRTGEDYGYTF. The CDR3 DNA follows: TGCGCCAGCCGGACAGGGGAGGACTATGGCTACACCTTC.

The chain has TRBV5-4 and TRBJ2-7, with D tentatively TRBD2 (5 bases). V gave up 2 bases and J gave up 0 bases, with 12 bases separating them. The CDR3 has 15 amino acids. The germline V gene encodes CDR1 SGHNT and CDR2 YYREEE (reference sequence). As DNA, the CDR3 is TGTGCCAGCAGCTTCTGGGGTGGACTCTCCTACGAGCAGTACTTC. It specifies CASSFWGGLSYEQYF.

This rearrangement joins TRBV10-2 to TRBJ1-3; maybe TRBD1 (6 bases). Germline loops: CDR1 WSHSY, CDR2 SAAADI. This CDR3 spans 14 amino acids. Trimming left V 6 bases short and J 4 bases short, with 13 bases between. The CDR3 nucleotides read TGCGCCAGCAGGGCGCAGGGGACGGGAAACACCATATATTTT. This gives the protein CASRAQGTGNTIYF.

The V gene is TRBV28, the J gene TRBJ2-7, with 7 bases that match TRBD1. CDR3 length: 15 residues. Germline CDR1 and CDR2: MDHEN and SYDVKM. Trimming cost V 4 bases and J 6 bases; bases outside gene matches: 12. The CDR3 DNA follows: TGTGCCAGCAGTTCTCAGGGACAGACTAATTTCGAGCAGTACTTC. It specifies CASSSQGQTNFEQYF.

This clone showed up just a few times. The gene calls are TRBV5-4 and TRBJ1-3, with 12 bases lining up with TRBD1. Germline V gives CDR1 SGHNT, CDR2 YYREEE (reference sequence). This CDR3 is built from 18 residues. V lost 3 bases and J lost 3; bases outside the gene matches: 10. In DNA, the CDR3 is TGTGCCAGCAGCTCCGGGACAGGGGGCGCGTTGGATGGAAACACCATATATTTT. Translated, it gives CASSSGTGGALDGNTIYF.

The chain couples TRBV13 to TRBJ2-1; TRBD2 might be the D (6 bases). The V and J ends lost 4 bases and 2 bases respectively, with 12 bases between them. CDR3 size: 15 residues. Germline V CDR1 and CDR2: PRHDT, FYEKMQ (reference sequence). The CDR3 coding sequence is TGTGCCAGCAGCTCACGGGGGACCGCCTACAATGAGCAGTTCTTC. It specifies CASSSRGTAYNEQFF.

CDR3 nucleotides: TGTGCCAGCTCACCCTCCGTCCTCTTGGAGCCGGATACGCAGTATTTT. It is translated as CASSPSVLLEPDTQYF. The chain uses TRBV18 and TRBJ2-3, with D hard to call. The V gene's germline CDR1 is KGHSH and CDR2 LQKENI. This CDR3 region has 16 residues. The V gene lost 3 bases and the J gene lost 6 bases, with 19 bases spanning the gap.

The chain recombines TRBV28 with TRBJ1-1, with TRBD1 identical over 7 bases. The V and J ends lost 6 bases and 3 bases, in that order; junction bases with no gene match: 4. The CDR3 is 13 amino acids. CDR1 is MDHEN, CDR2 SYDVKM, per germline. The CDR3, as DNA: TGTGCCAGCAGGAGACAGGGTTACACTGAAGCTTTCTTT. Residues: CASRRQGYTEAFF.

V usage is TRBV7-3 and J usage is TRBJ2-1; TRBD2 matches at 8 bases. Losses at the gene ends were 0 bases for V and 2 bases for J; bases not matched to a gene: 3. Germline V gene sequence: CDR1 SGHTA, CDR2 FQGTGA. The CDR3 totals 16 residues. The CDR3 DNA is TGTGCCAGCAGCTTAACCTCAGCGGGAGCCTACAATGAGCAGTTCTTC. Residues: CASSLTSAGAYNEQFF.

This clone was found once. The CDR3 region has the DNA TGTGCCAGCAGTTTATATGGACAGCACTCTGGAAACACCATATATTTT. Amino acids: CASSLYGQHSGNTIYF. The V call is TRBV28, the J call TRBJ1-3, with D possibly matching TRBD1 (6 bases). V lost 1 base, J lost 0 bases, and 10 bases lay in between. This CDR3 has 16 amino acids. The germline gives CDR1 MDHEN, CDR2 SYDVKM.

In DNA, the CDR3 is TGTGCCAGCAGTGAAGCAGGGGTGAAAAATCAGCCCCAGCATTTT. Protein: CASSEAGVKNQPQHF. The rearrangement links TRBV6-1 to TRBJ1-5; D may be TRBD1 (5 bases). The CDR3 length is 15 residues. Trimming left V 0 bases short and J 4 bases short, with 10 bases between. Germline CDR1 and CDR2: MNHNS and SASEGT.

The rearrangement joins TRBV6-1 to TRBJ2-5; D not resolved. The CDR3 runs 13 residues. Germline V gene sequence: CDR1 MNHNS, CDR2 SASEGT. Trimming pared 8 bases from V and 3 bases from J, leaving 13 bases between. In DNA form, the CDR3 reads TGTGCCAGCGGACGTGGTCCTGAAGAGACCCAGTACTTC. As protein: CASGRGPEETQYF.

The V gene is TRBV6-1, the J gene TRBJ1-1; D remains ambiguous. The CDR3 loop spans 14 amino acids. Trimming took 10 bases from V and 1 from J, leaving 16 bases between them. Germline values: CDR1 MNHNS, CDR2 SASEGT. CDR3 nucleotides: TGTGCCATCATGGGCTCCGGGAGGAACACTGAAGCTTTCTTT. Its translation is CAIMGSGRNTEAFF.

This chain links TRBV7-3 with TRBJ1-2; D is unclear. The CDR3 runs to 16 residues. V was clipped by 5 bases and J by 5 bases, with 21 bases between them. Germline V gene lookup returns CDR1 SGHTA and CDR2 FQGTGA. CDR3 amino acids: CASSPRVGVRGYGYTF. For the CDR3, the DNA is TGTGCCAGCAGCCCGAGAGTTGGTGTACGGGGATATGGCTACACCTTC. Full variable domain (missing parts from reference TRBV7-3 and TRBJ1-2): GAGVSQTPSNKVTEKGKYVELRCDPISGHTALYWYRQSLGQGPEFLIYFQGTGAADDSGLPNDRFFAVRPEGSVSTLKIQRTERGDSAVYLCASSPRVGVRGYGYTFGSGTRLTVV.

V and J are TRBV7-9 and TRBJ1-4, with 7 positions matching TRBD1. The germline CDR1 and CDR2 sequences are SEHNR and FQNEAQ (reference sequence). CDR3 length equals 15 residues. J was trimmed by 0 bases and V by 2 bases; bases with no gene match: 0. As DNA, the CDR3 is TGTGCCAGCAGCTTACAGGGGGCAACTAATGAAAAACTGTTTTTT. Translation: CASSLQGATNEKLFF.